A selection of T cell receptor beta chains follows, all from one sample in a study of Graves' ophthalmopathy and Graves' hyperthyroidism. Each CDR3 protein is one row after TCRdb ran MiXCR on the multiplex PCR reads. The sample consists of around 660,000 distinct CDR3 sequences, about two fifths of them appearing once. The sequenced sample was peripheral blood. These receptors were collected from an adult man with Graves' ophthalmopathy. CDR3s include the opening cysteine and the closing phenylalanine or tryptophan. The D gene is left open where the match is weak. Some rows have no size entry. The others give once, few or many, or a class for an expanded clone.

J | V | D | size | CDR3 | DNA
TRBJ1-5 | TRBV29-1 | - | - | CSVRAGTTYEHF | TGCAGCGTTCGGGCGGGAACCACCTACGAGCATTTT
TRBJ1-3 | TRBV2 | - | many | CASSDWGRFGNTIYF | TGTGCCAGCAGTGATTGGGGGCGCTTTGGAAACACCATATATTTT
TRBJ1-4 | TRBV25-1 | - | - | CASSPSRGAEKLFF | TGTGCCAGCAGCCCTTCAAGGGGGGCGGAAAAACTGTTTTTT
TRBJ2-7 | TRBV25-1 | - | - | CARFLSSTTYEQYF | TGTGCCAGGTTCCTTTCTAGCACAACCTACGAGCAGTACTTC
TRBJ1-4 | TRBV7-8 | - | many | CASSFGGVGEKLFF | TGTGCCAGCAGCTTCGGAGGAGTGGGTGAAAAACTGTTTTTT
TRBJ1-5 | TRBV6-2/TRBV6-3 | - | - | CATGPSDSNQPQHF | TGTGCCACTGGGCCCTCCGATAGCAATCAGCCCCAGCATTTT
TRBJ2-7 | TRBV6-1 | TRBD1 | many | CASGQVPRTSYEQYF | TGTGCCAGCGGACAGGTACCAAGAACCTCCTACGAGCAGTACTTC
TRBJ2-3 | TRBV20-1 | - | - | CSATYSGDSTDTQYF | TGCAGTGCTACGTATTCGGGGGATAGCACAGATACGCAGTATTTT
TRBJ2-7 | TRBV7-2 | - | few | CASSQSRPNYEQYF | TGTGCCAGCAGCCAAAGTAGGCCGAACTACGAGCAGTACTTC
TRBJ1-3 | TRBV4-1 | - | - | CASSPGRLKGNTIYF | TGCGCCAGCAGCCCGGGACGCCTGAAAGGAAACACCATATATTTT
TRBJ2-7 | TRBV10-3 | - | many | CAITPGAPGEQYF | TGTGCCATCACACCGGGAGCCCCCGGGGAGCAGTACTTC
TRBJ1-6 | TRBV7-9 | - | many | CASSPARLGGNSPLHF | TGTGCCAGCAGCCCCGCCCGCCTAGGGGGTAATTCACCCCTCCACTTT
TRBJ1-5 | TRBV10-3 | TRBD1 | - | CAIRGQEASHEHF | TGTGCCATCAGAGGACAGGAGGCGAGCCACGAGCATTTT
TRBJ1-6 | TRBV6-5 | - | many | CASSYSWTDNSPLHF | TGTGCCAGCAGTTACTCCTGGACAGATAATTCACCCCTCCACTTT
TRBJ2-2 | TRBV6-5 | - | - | CASIKRSGTGELFF | TGTGCCAGCATTAAGCGGAGCGGCACCGGGGAGCTGTTTTTT
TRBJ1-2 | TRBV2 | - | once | CASGLAGYGYTF | TGTGCCAGCGGCCTGGCGGGCTATGGCTACACCTTC
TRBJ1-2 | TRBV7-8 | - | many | CASSLVRDSLYGYTF | TGTGCCAGCAGCTTAGTCAGGGACTCACTCTATGGCTACACCTTC
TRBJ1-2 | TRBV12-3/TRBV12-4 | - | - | CASGLVRGDSNYGYTF | TGTGCTAGTGGTTTGGTAAGAGGGGATAGTAACTATGGCTACACCTTC
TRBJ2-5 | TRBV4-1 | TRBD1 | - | CASSQDGDRVEETQYF | TGCGCCAGCAGCCAAGATGGAGACAGGGTGGAGGAGACCCAGTACTTC
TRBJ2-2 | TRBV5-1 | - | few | CASRSRKAGELFF | TGCGCCAGCAGATCTAGGAAGGCCGGGGAGCTGTTTTTT
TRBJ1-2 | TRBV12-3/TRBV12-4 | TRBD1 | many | CASSPHDREWGYGYTF | TGTGCCAGCAGTCCACATGACAGGGAATGGGGCTATGGCTACACCTTC
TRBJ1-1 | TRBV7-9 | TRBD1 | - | CASSSDRGDSEAFF | TGTGCCAGCAGCTCGGACAGGGGGGATTCTGAAGCTTTCTTT
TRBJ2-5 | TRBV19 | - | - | CAPRTELETQYF | TGTGCCCCCCGGACAGAACTGGAGACCCAGTACTTC
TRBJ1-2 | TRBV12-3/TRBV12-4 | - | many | CASSFDSTNYGYTF | TGTGCCAGCAGTTTCGACAGTACTAACTATGGCTACACCTTC
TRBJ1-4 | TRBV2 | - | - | CASSANTGSGKLFF | TGTGCCAGCAGTGCTAACACAGGGAGTGGAAAACTGTTTTTT
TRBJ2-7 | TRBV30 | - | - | CAWSPGDEQYF | TGTGCCTGGAGTCCGGGGGATGAGCAGTACTTC
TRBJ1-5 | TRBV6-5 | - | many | CASRAGNQPQHF | TGTGCCAGCAGGGCAGGGAATCAGCCCCAGCATTTT
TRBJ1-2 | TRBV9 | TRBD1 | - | CASSATGNSHHYGYTF | TGTGCCAGCAGCGCGACAGGGAACAGCCACCACTATGGCTACACCTTC
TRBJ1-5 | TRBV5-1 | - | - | CASSLDPGSNQPQHF | TGCGCCAGCAGCTTGGATCCAGGGAGCAATCAGCCCCAGCATTTT
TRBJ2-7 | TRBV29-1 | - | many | CSVGSGEQYF | TGCAGCGTGGGATCGGGCGAGCAGTACTTC
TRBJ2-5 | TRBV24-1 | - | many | CATSDLPDGMGETQYF | TGTGCCACCAGTGATTTGCCCGACGGGATGGGTGAGACCCAGTACTTC
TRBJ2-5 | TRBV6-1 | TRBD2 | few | CASEVIAGSETQYF | TGTGCCAGCGAAGTAATAGCGGGAAGCGAGACCCAGTACTTC
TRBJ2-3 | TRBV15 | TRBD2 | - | CATMEMSGGRDTQYF | TGTGCCACCATGGAAATGAGCGGGGGGCGGGATACGCAGTATTTT
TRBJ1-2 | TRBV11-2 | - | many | CASSTDRNNYGYTF | TGTGCCAGCAGCACAGACAGGAATAACTATGGCTACACCTTC
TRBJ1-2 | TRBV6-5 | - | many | CASSDRTGSYTF | TGTGCCAGCAGCGACAGGACGGGCAGCTACACCTTC
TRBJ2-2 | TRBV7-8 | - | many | CASSPQASLNTGELFF | TGTGCCAGCAGCCCCCAGGCTAGCCTAAACACCGGGGAGCTGTTTTTT
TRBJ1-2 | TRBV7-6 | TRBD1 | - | CASSLGAGGGYTF | TGTGCCAGCAGCCTAGGGGCAGGGGGTGGCTACACCTTC
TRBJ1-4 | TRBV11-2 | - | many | CASSFIRGEKLFF | TGTGCCAGCAGCTTTATCAGGGGTGAAAAACTGTTTTTT
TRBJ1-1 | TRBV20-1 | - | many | CSAIKDTQAEAFF | TGCAGTGCTATAAAGGACACCCAGGCTGAAGCTTTCTTT
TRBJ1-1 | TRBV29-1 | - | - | CSVRGAGSEAFF | TGCAGCGTCCGGGGGGCAGGGTCTGAAGCTTTCTTT
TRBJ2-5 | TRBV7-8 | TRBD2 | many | CASSSQTSIETQYF | TGTGCCAGCAGCTCCCAGACTAGCATTGAGACCCAGTACTTC
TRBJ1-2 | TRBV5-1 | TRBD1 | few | CASSQGQERAGYTF | TGCGCCAGCAGCCAGGGACAGGAGAGAGCTGGCTACACCTTC
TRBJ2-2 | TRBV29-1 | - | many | CSVEDPQRYTGELFF | TGCAGCGTTGAAGATCCCCAGCGGTACACCGGGGAGCTGTTTTTT
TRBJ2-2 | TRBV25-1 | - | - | CASSWDFGNTGELFF | TGTGCCAGCAGTTGGGATTTCGGGAACACCGGGGAGCTGTTTTTT
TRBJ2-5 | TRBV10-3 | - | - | CASSYAERETQYF | TGTGCCAGCAGTTACGCAGAGCGAGAGACCCAGTACTTC
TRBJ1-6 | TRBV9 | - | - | CASSGGRASDNSPLHF | TGTGCCAGCAGCGGAGGCCGGGCCAGTGATAATTCACCCCTCCACTTT
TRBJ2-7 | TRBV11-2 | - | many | CASRHRSYEQYF | TGTGCCAGCCGGCACCGCTCCTACGAGCAGTACTTC
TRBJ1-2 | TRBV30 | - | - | CAWSVRGDGGYTF | TGTGCCTGGAGTGTACGTGGGGATGGCGGCTACACCTTC
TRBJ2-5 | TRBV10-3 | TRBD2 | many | CAISESSASGGAGETQYF | TGTGCCATCAGTGAGTCGTCAGCTAGCGGGGGGGCGGGAGAGACCCAGTACTTC
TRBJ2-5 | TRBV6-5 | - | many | CASSYLNTWETQYF | TGTGCCAGCAGTTACCTGAACACTTGGGAGACCCAGTACTTC
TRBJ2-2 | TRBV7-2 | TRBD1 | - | CASSQEQTGRTGELFF | TGCGCCAGCAGCCAAGAACAGACAGGGCGGACCGGGGAGCTGTTTTTT
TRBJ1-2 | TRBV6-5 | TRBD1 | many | CASSRDRVSSGYTF | TGTGCCAGCAGTCGGGACAGGGTCTCTTCTGGCTACACCTTC